A selection of T cell receptor beta chains follows, all from one sample in a study of blood T cell repertoires in COVID-19. Using immunoSEQ multiplex PCR, the repertoire was profiled, and TCRdb retains in-frame clones only, with some absent. Among around 280,000 clones listed, roughly 87% were seen once. Sequenced sample: peripheral blood. Source of these receptors: a woman aged 45-59 years who had recovered from COVID-19. Both conserved end residues are trimmed from each CDR3. Each record gives: CDR3 length, clone size, V gene, D gene, CDR3 protein. D genes are given only for firm matches. The listing skips clone size in some rows; elsewhere it reads once, few, many or a size class.

>12|.|TRBV6-6|.
ASRYPFGGNEQF
>13|.|TRBV10-1|.
ASNRRGGGCGELF
>13|.|TRBV5-5|TRBD1
ASSLGDRVVYGYT
>15|.|TRBV4-2|TRBD2
ASSQAATSGGYNEQF
>10|.|TRBV7-9|.
ASSFLVFGYT
>10|.|TRBV5-1|.
ASSWGVGHLY
>13|.|TRBV4-2|.
ASSPVQGVNTEAF
>12|many|TRBV6-1|.
ASSERRRGNEQF
>12|.|TRBV19|.
ASSMSGVAGELF
>11|.|TRBV25-1|.
ASSEYDSYGYT
>11|.|TRBV11-2|.
ASSLGMGSEAF
>15|few|TRBV4-2|TRBD2
ASSLNPQAGGTDTQY
>12|.|TRBV29-1|TRBD1
SVLRTGRTYEQY
>13|.|TRBV20-1|.
SASITGNYDYGYT
>13|.|TRBV19|.
ASSIEEGASYEQY
>13|.|TRBV5-1|.
ASSLEGGSGNTIY
>10|.|TRBV19|TRBD1
ASSIETGKAF
>11|.|TRBV30|.
AWSGNIPSEAF
>12|.|TRBV5-5|.
ASSLGASEGTQY
>11|.|TRBV7-2|.
ASSLGALGEQY
>13|.|TRBV5-1|.
ASSRDMPNTGELF
>13|.|TRBV18|.
ASSPRRGGDTEAF
>17|.|TRBV4-3|TRBD1
ASSQDPGAGGGANEKLF
>13|many|TRBV3-1/TRBV3-2|.
ASSQPDRYQETQY
>16|once|TRBV18|TRBD1
ASSPFETGVSGANVLT
>13|.|TRBV9|.
ASSPRADAYEKLF
>11|.|TRBV5-6|.
ASSLSSHTEAF
>15|.|TRBV18|TRBD1
ASSLQGARANTGELF
>9|few|TRBV19|.
ASGGGPTQY
>11|once|TRBV9|TRBD1
ASSATGAPLAT
>12|.|TRBV7-2|.
ASSLANRDGGYT
>11|.|TRBV30|.
AWSVWGEETQY
>12|.|TRBV29-1|.
SDQGWGGRTEAF
>13|few|TRBV5-6|TRBD1
ASSLAGTGVNEQY
>11|.|TRBV5-5|.
ASILAAADTQY
>11|.|TRBV10-3|TRBD2
AISVASGGELF
>12|.|TRBV29-1|TRBD1
SVGGGQGYNEQF